This is a list of T cell receptor beta chains from one sample in a study of OX40 agonist ivuxolimab in advanced cancers. This table comes from immunoSEQ multiplex PCR, and its TCRdb copy is limited to in-frame clones, with some not included. The data contain under 85,000 clones, 88% of them singletons. The input for sequencing was CD4+ or CD8+ T cells sorted from blood, taken in a trial of the OX40 agonist ivuxolimab. The receptors were sampled from an adult with an advanced solid tumor such as melanoma, head and neck, liver or kidney cancer. Both conserved end residues are part of each CDR3. A D gene is named only where the DNA matches it firmly. Size is stated for part of the rows, as once, few or many counts, or as a class when the clone is expanded.

>TRBJ2-3|TRBV2|TRBD2|.
TGTGCCAGCAGTACCCTAGCGGGGGGGGCAGATACGCAGTATTTT
CASSTLAGGADTQYF
>TRBJ2-7|TRBV7-9|.|.
TGTGCCAGCAGCTTAGTTGGAGGGCCCAACTACGAGCAGTACTTC
CASSLVGGPNYEQYF
>TRBJ1-5|TRBV7-2|.|.
TGTGCCAGCAGCCCTCGGGTAGGGAACACTCAGCCCCAGCATTTT
CASSPRVGNTQPQHF
>TRBJ2-2|TRBV18|TRBD1|.
TGTGCCAGCTCACGACAGGGGGCCACCGGGGAGCTGTTTTTT
CASSRQGATGELFF
>TRBJ1-2|TRBV4-2|TRBD1|once
TGTGCCAGCAGCCGACCTTCCGGGACAGGGAACTATGGCTACACCTTC
CASSRPSGTGNYGYTF
>TRBJ2-3|TRBV5-1|.|.
TGCGCCACAGGACAGATCGATACAGATACGCAGTATTTT
CATGQIDTDTQYF
>TRBJ2-7|TRBV12-2|.|.
TGTGCAAGTCGCTTAAACGGGATTCCCCCTCTTACTTACGAGCAGTACTTC
CASRLNGIPPLTYEQYF
>TRBJ1-5|TRBV7-9|.|.
TGTGCCAGCAGCTTAGTTGGCTATCCTAGCAATCAGCCCCAGCATTTT
CASSLVGYPSNQPQHF
>TRBJ2-6|TRBV19|.|.
TGTGCCAGCGTCAAGGGGGGGAGGTCTGGGGCCAACGTCCTGACTTTC
CASVKGGRSGANVLTF
>TRBJ2-7|TRBV27|TRBD2|.
TGTGCCAGCAGTGCTCGCGGGGGGTCCTACGAGCAGTACTTC
CASSARGGSYEQYF
>TRBJ2-7|TRBV2|TRBD2|.
TGTGCCAGCAGCAAAATGGGGGGGGACGACGAGCAGTACTTC
CASSKMGGDDEQYF
>TRBJ2-7|TRBV5-1|.|.
TGCGCCAGCAGCTTGGGGGGCCGGTCCTCCTACGAGCAGTACTTC
CASSLGGRSSYEQYF
>TRBJ1-1|TRBV18|.|few
TGTGCCAGCTCACCACGGACTGAAGCTTTCTTT
CASSPRTEAFF
>TRBJ1-1|TRBV11-2|.|once
TGTGCCAGCAGCTTAGTCAATCAGTTGAACACTGAAGCTTTCTTT
CASSLVNQLNTEAFF
>TRBJ1-2|TRBV25-1|TRBD1|few
TGTGCCAGCAGTGAATCGATGACAGGGGGTTTTGTCCGTGGCTACACCTTC
CASSESMTGGFVRGYTF
>TRBJ1-5|TRBV19|.|.
TGTGCCAGTAACAAACAGGGTTTTGGCAATCAGCCCCAGCATTTT
CASNKQGFGNQPQHF
>TRBJ1-1|TRBV5-1|TRBD1|.
TGCGCCAGCAGCCCGGGACAGCAGAACACTGAAGCTTTCTTT
CASSPGQQNTEAFF
>TRBJ1-4|TRBV11-1|TRBD1|.
TGTGCCAGCAGCGCGCGGGACAGGGGGAACCGAGTGTTTTTT
CASSARDRGNRVFF
>TRBJ2-7|TRBV6-5|.|once
TGTGCCAGCAGTTACTCGAAGAGCGGGTTATCCTACGAGCAGTACTTC
CASSYSKSGLSYEQYF
>TRBJ1-2|TRBV10-3|TRBD1|.
TGTGCCATCAGTGTCTGGCGGGACAGGGGACAAGGCTACACCTTC
CAISVWRDRGQGYTF
>TRBJ2-1|TRBV18|TRBD2|.
TGTGCCAGCTCACCATATTCTAGTGGGGGGGACAATGAGCAGTTCTTC
CASSPYSSGGDNEQFF
>TRBJ1-1|TRBV5-4|TRBD1|.
TGTGCCAGCAGTTTTAAGGACAGGGTGGCGGCTTTCTTT
CASSFKDRVAAFF
>TRBJ1-2|TRBV5-1|TRBD1|.
TGCGCCAGCAGCCCGACAGGGACCGGAGGGGATTATGGCTACACCTTC
CASSPTGTGGDYGYTF
>TRBJ1-5|TRBV19|.|once
TGTGCCAGTAGTATGGAAAAAAATCAGCCCCAGCATTTT
CASSMEKNQPQHF
>TRBJ2-3|TRBV9|.|.
TGTGCCAGCAGCGTGTCGGACAGTTTCACAGATACGCAGTATTTT
CASSVSDSFTDTQYF
>TRBJ2-7|TRBV5-6|.|.
TGTGCCAGCAGCTTAGTCGGGGGGCCCTCCTACGAGCAGTACTTC
CASSLVGGPSYEQYF
>TRBJ1-4|TRBV6-5|.|.
TGTGCCAGTGAAAGGAATGAAAAACTGTTTTTT
CASERNEKLFF
>TRBJ2-3|TRBV10-1|.|.
TGCGCCAGCAGTGTAGGGAGCACAGATACGCAGTATTTT
CASSVGSTDTQYF
>TRBJ1-5|TRBV6-1|TRBD1|.
TGTGCCAGCAGCGAAACAGGGGAAGTCCAGCCCCAGCATTTT
CASSETGEVQPQHF
>TRBJ1-5|TRBV29-1|.|.
TGCAGCGTCCAGAGGGGCTCCAATCAGCCCCAGCATTTT
CSVQRGSNQPQHF
>TRBJ1-4|TRBV10-3|.|.
TGTGCCATCAGTGAGGGGACCACCGAAAAGCTGTTTTTT
CAISEGTTEKLFF
>TRBJ2-1|TRBV2|.|.
TGTGCCAGCAGTGAAGTGGTAGTGGGGCCTAATATGGCTCTTCGGTTCTTC
CASSEVVVGPNMALRFF
>TRBJ2-7|TRBV6-1|TRBD2|.
TGTGCCAGCGGCCCGACGGGAGGGGGGGACGAGCAGTACTTC
CASGPTGGGDEQYF
>TRBJ2-7|TRBV29-1|.|.
TGCAGCGTTCGACAATCCCTGGAGCAGTACTTC
CSVRQSLEQYF
>TRBJ1-1|TRBV7-9|.|.
TGTGCCAGCAGCTTAAGTCCAGTTTCGACCATGAACACTGAAGCTTTCTTT
CASSLSPVSTMNTEAFF
>TRBJ1-3|TRBV4-1|TRBD1|.
TGCGCCAGCAGCCAAGATCAATTGGGACAGATCAGCTCTGGAAACACCATATATTTT
CASSQDQLGQISSGNTIYF